A selection of T cell receptor beta chains follows, all from one sample in a study of T cell repertoires in cytomegalovirus infection. MiXCR was run by TCRdb on the reads, yielding one entry per CDR3 protein. The data contain 150,000 to 200,000 distinct CDR3 sequences, 13% to 15% of them singletons. Sequencing input: PBMCs. The receptors stem from a human donor in good health (CMV status not recorded). Some clones in this sample may be carry-over from other donors' samples. CDR3s include the opening cysteine and the closing phenylalanine or tryptophan. The D gene is left open where the match is weak. The listing skips clone size in some rows; elsewhere it reads once, few, many or a size class.

j_call: TRBJ2-5; v_call: TRBV28; clone_size: .; d_call: .; cdr3_nt: TGTGCCAGCAGTTCTGGAGTGGAGACCCAGTACTTC; cdr3_aa: CASSSGVETQYF
j_call: TRBJ1-1; v_call: TRBV27; clone_size: few; d_call: .; cdr3_nt: TGTGCCAGCAGTTTTTCCGTAAGAACTGAAGCTTTCTTT; cdr3_aa: CASSFSVRTEAFF
j_call: TRBJ2-4; v_call: TRBV28; clone_size: .; d_call: .; cdr3_nt: TGTGCCAGCAGTGTGCAGGGATCAGCCAAAAACATTCAGTACTTC; cdr3_aa: CASSVQGSAKNIQYF
j_call: TRBJ1-4; v_call: TRBV5-1; clone_size: few; d_call: TRBD1; cdr3_nt: TGCGCCAGCAGCCTGGACAGGGGGCGCGCAACTAATGAAAAACTGTTTTTT; cdr3_aa: CASSLDRGRATNEKLFF
j_call: TRBJ1-1; v_call: TRBV19; clone_size: many; d_call: .; cdr3_nt: TGTGCCAGTAAGGGCGGGACTCACAACACTGAAGCTTTCTTT; cdr3_aa: CASKGGTHNTEAFF
j_call: TRBJ1-4; v_call: TRBV6-2/TRBV6-3; clone_size: few; d_call: .; cdr3_nt: TGTGCCAGCAGTTACGACGCAGGAATTAATGAAAAACTGTTTTTT; cdr3_aa: CASSYDAGINEKLFF
j_call: TRBJ1-4; v_call: TRBV18; clone_size: .; d_call: TRBD1; cdr3_nt: TGTGCCAGCTCACCGGGACAGGCTAATTATGAAAAACTGTTTTTT; cdr3_aa: CASSPGQANYEKLFF
j_call: TRBJ2-3; v_call: TRBV7-8; clone_size: many; d_call: .; cdr3_nt: TGTGCCAGCAGCCCTTTGGGTGGTACAGATACGCAGTATTTT; cdr3_aa: CASSPLGGTDTQYF
j_call: TRBJ2-3; v_call: TRBV29-1; clone_size: .; d_call: .; cdr3_nt: TGCAGCGTTGAAGATACAGGGAGGTCAGATACGCAGTATTTT; cdr3_aa: CSVEDTGRSDTQYF
j_call: TRBJ2-3; v_call: TRBV24-1; clone_size: .; d_call: TRBD2; cdr3_nt: TGTGCCACCAGTGATCCGATTGGGACTAGCAAAGGCCCAGATACGCAGTATTTT; cdr3_aa: CATSDPIGTSKGPDTQYF
j_call: TRBJ2-5; v_call: TRBV5-4; clone_size: many; d_call: TRBD2; cdr3_nt: TGTGCCAGCACCCCCTGGGCGGGAGTGGAGACCCAGTACTTC; cdr3_aa: CASTPWAGVETQYF
j_call: TRBJ2-7; v_call: TRBV23-1; clone_size: few; d_call: .; cdr3_nt: TGCGCCAGCAGTCATCCCGACAGAAGTCTCCCTTACGAGCAGTACTTC; cdr3_aa: CASSHPDRSLPYEQYF
j_call: TRBJ1-2; v_call: TRBV2; clone_size: .; d_call: .; cdr3_nt: TGTGCCAGCATGTCTCAGGGAAACTATGGCTACACCTTC; cdr3_aa: CASMSQGNYGYTF
j_call: TRBJ2-5; v_call: TRBV7-2; clone_size: many; d_call: .; cdr3_nt: TGTGCCAGCAGTAGACAGAACCAAGAGACCCAGTACTTC; cdr3_aa: CASSRQNQETQYF
j_call: TRBJ2-5; v_call: TRBV7-6; clone_size: .; d_call: .; cdr3_nt: TGTGCCAGCAGCGCTCTGCGGAAGTTAATGGAGACCCAGTACTTC; cdr3_aa: CASSALRKLMETQYF
j_call: TRBJ2-2; v_call: TRBV6-2/TRBV6-3; clone_size: many; d_call: .; cdr3_nt: TGTGCCAGCAGTCTGGGGACTTCGAACACCGGGGAGCTGTTTTTT; cdr3_aa: CASSLGTSNTGELFF